One sample yielded the 5 T cell receptor beta chains listed below, sequenced in a study of blood T cell repertoires in COVID-19. Sequencing was performed with immunoSEQ multiplex PCR; in TCRdb, only in-frame clones are kept and a portion is missing. The sample lists about 42,000 clones, about nine tenths seen once, with around 6.5% in the top ten. Source material: peripheral blood. The receptors were sampled from a human donor in a cohort sampled during active COVID-19.

The J gene is TRBJ2-5, the V gene TRBV9, with TRBD1 matching over 8 bases. Trimming cost V 2 bases and J 5 bases; bases outside gene matches: 11. Germline CDR1 reads SGDLS; CDR2 reads YYNGEE. This CDR3 has 16 amino acids. The CDR3 spells CASSVSSSGGGETQYF. Here the CDR3 DNA reads TGTGCCAGCAGCGTCTCATCATCAGGGGGCGGGGAGACCCAGTACTTC. Combining the CDR3 with reference TRBV9 and TRBJ2-5 gives the whole variable domain DSGVTQTPKHLITATGQRVTLRCSPRSGDLSVYWYQQSLDQGLQFLIQYYNGEERAKGNILERFSAQQFPDLHSELNLSSLELGDSALYFCASSVSSSGGGETQYFGPGTRLLVL.

The V and J genes are TRBV13 and TRBJ2-7; 8 bases are shared with TRBD2. The germline gives CDR1 PRHDT, CDR2 FYEKMQ (reference sequence). Trimming removed 3 bases from V and 1 base from J; junction bases left unmatched: 5. The length of the CDR3 is 15 residues. CDR3 region: CASSFAGGGSYEQYF. CDR3 in DNA: TGTGCCAGCAGCTTCGCCGGCGGGGGGTCCTACGAGCAGTACTTC.

This chain uses TRBV18 with TRBJ2-3; 10 bases are shared with TRBD1. The germline V gene encodes CDR1 KGHSH and CDR2 LQKENI. The trim removed 3 bases at V and 4 bases at J, leaving 4 bases unmatched. This CDR3 region has 15 residues. CDR3 loop: CASSPPGQGSDTQYF. In DNA form, the CDR3 reads TGTGCCAGCTCACCGCCGGGACAGGGGTCAGATACGCAGTATTTT. Full variable domain (outside the CDR3, taken from reference TRBV18 and TRBJ2-3): NAGVMQNPRHLVRRRGQEARLRCSPMKGHSHVYWYRQLPEEGLKFMVYLQKENIIDESGMPKERFSAEFPKEGPSILRIQQVVRGDSAAYFCASSPPGQGSDTQYFGPGTRLTVL.

As concerns this clone: The CDR3 end shows no conserved phenylalanine or tryptophan, and so a read error is likely. Because the CDR3's place on the DNA is in doubt, the DNA is left out and the CDR3 is given as listed by TCRdb. The chain uses TRBV6-5 and TRBJ2-3; TRBD2, the table's D call, was not compared with the DNA. The length of the CDR3 is 13 amino acids, counting both ends. CDR1 and CDR2 (germline): MNHEY, SVGAGI. The CDR3 here is CASSYDGTSGGSM.

The V and J genes are TRBV5-8 and TRBJ2-1, with 7 positions matching TRBD1. With 0 bases clipped from V and 0 bases from J, the junction kept 0 bases outside the gene matches. The CDR3 contains 15 residues. Per the germline V gene, CDR1 is SGHTS and CDR2 is YDEGEE. CDR3 region: CASSLGQGSYNEQFF. The CDR3 DNA reads TGTGCCAGCAGCTTGGGACAGGGCTCCTACAATGAGCAGTTCTTC.